The text below deals with one T cell receptor beta chain. This sample is part of a study of blood T cells in healthy people across ages. Germline V gene sequence: CDR1 SGDLS, CDR2 YYNGEE. This CDR3 is built from 16 residues. Primed by a sample-barcoded 5' primer and a J-beta primer mix, a second PCR proceeded for roughly 6 to 12 cycles. TCRdb ran MiXCR on the 5' RACE reads and lists one entry per CDR3 protein. This table holds about 650,000 distinct CDR3 sequences, around 32% found once. There were healthy Caucasian individuals from Russia, aged about 6 to 100, serving as donors. V is TRBV9 and J is TRBJ2-4, with 9 bases matching TRBD2. The J call is doubtful: the DNA matches TRBJ2-7 better. The origin of this receptor is a woman of 80 years or more in good health. Sequencing was performed on blood. The DNA for the CDR3 is TGTGCCAGCAGCGTAGCCGGGACTAGCACCACCTACGAGCAGTACTTC. Protein sequence: CASSVAGTSTTYEQYF.